A single TCR beta chain is shown here with its context. Its antigen has not been determined. No much larger clonotype is one base removed from it; base qualities were not supplied. According to the germline V gene, CDR1 reads SQVTM and CDR2 reads ANQGSEA. Inclusive of the bounding cysteine and phenylalanine, the CDR3 is 13 residues long. CDR3 DNA is the only sequence kept; it has 39 bases, read in frame from the first base. V lost 2 bases and J lost 4 bases; the stretch between them is 12 bases long. The protocol used for the library was the immunoSEQ multiplex PCR assay. The study's own analysis went as follows. A statistical classification framework was developed to diagnose cytomegalovirus status using the catalog of TCR beta chain sequences. Imported from immuneACCESS, the table was reduced by TCRdb to in-frame sequences with V and J called. These copies leave out some clones; in studies compared against another copy, an unresolved V gene accounts for under half, and the cause of the remainder is not known. D and trimming were read from the DNA, whereas the V and J calls and clone size are those reported in that table. This sample comprises some 180,000 clones, about 89% of them detected only once. The ten largest clones capture roughly 7% of the sample.

The sample comes from a study of cytomegalovirus exposure and HLA in healthy donors (dated by TCRdb to about 2017). Study-wide context: A later analysis indicated that the 130 or so validation repertoires were generated on the platform also employed for the approximately 700 repertoires of the first cohort. The aim of the study was to test whether cataloging public T cell receptors could identify signatures of past pathogen exposure. Besides the first cohort of roughly 660 subjects, a separate validation cohort made up of roughly 120 different subjects was used. To predict cytomegalovirus infection status, the study brought together high-throughput TCR immunosequencing, statistical association of individual TCRs with disease status, and machine learning.

Here is what the overall study found, with its caveats: All 120 or so repertoires were used to score co-occurrence in the validation cohort in a later analysis, because that analysis had no HLA typing for the cohort. It was suggested by the authors that the approach could potentially be generalized to other disease states and immunological phenotypes. A few of the identified cytomegalovirus-associated TCR beta chains were confirmed in vitro to be specific for cytomegalovirus antigens. In the study, some 160 TCR beta chains were listed as associated with cytomegalovirus. Of the cluster scores, 85% to 95% were above 0 in a later analysis, which found that TCRs clustered in the first cohort also tended to co-occur in the 95 to 150 validation repertoires. The classifier was reported to diagnose cytomegalovirus status with high specificity and sensitivity in both the original and validation cohorts. Across donors, most TCR sequences were observed very rarely, whereas some public TCRs were present in many individuals.

Donors formed part of the validation cohort, which comprised 120 subjects and was distinct from the first cohort of over 500 subjects. The specimen was PBMCs. This TCR came from a young man in good health and CMV-seropositive. The chain uses TRBV29-1 and TRBJ2-7; TRBD2 is a weak D gene call, 6 bases matching. The sequenced DNA is TGCAGCGTTGAAAGACTAGGAAAATACGAGCAGTACTTC. This gives the protein CSVERLGKYEQYF.